The clone carrying this T cell receptor (beta chain) has only a few counts. The antigen is undetermined. The sample originates from a study of T cell repertoires in cytomegalovirus infection. Study information: Alongside well-studied HLA-B-restricted CMV epitopes, recently identified HLA-C-restricted CMV epitopes were also used.

The ends were cut back, 2 bases at V and 4 bases at J, with 17 bases in the middle. Germline assignment: CDR1 DFQATT and CDR2 SNEGSKA (reference sequence). The length of the CDR3 is 15 residues. From the reads, TCRdb called clonotypes with MiXCR, one entry per CDR3 protein. The table records tens of thousands of distinct CDR3 sequences, approximately 22% of them present only once. The source was CD8+ T cells from cultured PBMCs, collected from culture after CMV antigen stimulation. The genes are TRBV20-1 and TRBJ2-5, with D tentatively TRBD1 (5 bases). The sequence derives from a human donor in good health (CMV status not recorded). Some clones in this sample may be carry-over from other donors' samples. CDR3 bases: TGCAGTGCTAGAACTTCCCGACAGTCGATAGAGACCCAGTACTTC. It encodes CSARTSRQSIETQYF.